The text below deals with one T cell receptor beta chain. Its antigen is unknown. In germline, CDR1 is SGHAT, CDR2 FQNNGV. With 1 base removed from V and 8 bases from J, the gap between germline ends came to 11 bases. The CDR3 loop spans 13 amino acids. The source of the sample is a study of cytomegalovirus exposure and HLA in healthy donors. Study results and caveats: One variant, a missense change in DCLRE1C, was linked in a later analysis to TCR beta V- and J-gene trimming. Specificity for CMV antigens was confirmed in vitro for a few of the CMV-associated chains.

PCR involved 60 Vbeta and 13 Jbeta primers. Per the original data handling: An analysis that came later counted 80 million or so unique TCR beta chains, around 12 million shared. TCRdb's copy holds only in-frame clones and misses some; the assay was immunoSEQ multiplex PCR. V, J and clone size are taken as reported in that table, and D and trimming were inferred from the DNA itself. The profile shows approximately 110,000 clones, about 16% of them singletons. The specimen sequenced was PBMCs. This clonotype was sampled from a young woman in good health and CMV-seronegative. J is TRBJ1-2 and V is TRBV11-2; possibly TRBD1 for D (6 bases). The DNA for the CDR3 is TGTGCCAGCAGCTTAGGGGGGGGCGAGGGCTACACCTTC. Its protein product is CASSLGGGEGYTF. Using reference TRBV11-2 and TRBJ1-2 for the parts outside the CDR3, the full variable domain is EAGVAQSPRYKIIEKRQSVAFWCNPISGHATLYWYQQILGQGPKLLIQFQNNGVVDDSQLPKDRFSAERLKGVDSTLKIQPAKLEDSAVYLCASSLGGGEGYTFGSGTRLTVV.